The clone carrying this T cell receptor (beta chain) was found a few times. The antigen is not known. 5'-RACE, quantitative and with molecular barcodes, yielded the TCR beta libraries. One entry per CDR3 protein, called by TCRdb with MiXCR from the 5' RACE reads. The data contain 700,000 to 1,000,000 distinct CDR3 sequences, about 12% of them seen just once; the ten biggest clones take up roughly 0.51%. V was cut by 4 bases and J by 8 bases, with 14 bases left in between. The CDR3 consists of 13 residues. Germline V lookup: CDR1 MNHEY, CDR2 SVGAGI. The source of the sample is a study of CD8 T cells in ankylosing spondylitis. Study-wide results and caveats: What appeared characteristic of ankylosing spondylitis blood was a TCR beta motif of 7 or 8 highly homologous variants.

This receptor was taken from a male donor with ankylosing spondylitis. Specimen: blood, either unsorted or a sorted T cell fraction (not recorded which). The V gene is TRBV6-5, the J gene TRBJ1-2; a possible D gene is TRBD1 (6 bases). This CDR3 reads CASSSPQGRGYTF. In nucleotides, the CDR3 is TGTGCCAGCAGTTCCCCCCAGGGGCGCGGCTACACCTTC.